The clone carrying this T cell receptor beta chain occurred once. The antigen is unknown. CDR3 size: 16 residues. The germline V gene has CDR1 SEHNR and CDR2 FQNEAQ (reference sequence). V was trimmed by 2 bases and J by 3 bases, leaving 16 bases between them. This entry is derived from a study of T cells in Graves' hyperthyroidism and ophthalmopathy. The study excluded patients with uncontrolled infection, other autoimmune disease, pregnancy or lactation. Regions amplified from RNA transcripts were the TCR beta CDR3 regions. Primed by the HTBI set, a first-round RT-PCR was run on the TCR CDR3. MiXCR, run by TCRdb on the multiplex PCR reads, gives a single entry per CDR3 protein. Of 550,000 to 700,000 distinct CDR3 sequences detected, approximately 44% appear once; the ten largest clones hold 15% to 20%. Points from the study as a whole: Ophthalmopathy was identified by the model a median approximately 6.9 months ahead of onset. Researchers found most expanded thyroid clonotypes above 0.001 in blood as well.

Sample: peripheral blood or thyroid tissue (not recorded which). This clonotype was obtained from an adult woman with Graves' disease, either hyperthyroidism or ophthalmopathy (not recorded which). This chain joins TRBV7-9 and TRBJ2-5; no clear D gene. CDR3 DNA sequence: TGTGCCAGCAGCTTATCACCTACAGCAGTAGAAGAGACCCAGTACTTC. As protein: CASSLSPTAVEETQYF.